Listed below are T cell receptor beta chains from one sample, sequenced in a study of T-cell reconstitution after alpha-beta-depleted transplantation in children. TCRdb independently ran MiXCR on the PCR reads; one entry per CDR3 protein. Found here are 700,000 or so distinct CDR3 sequences, roughly 14% of them singletons; the top ten hold 0.79%. This sample comprised PBMCs, obtained before TCRalphabeta/CD19-depleted stem cell transplant. The source of these receptors is a girl aged 2 to 10 with congenital amegakaryocytic thrombocytopenia, due to receive a stem cell transplant. Both conserved end residues are part of each CDR3. Each record gives: V gene, D gene, J gene, clone size, CDR3 DNA, CDR3 protein. D genes are given only for firm matches. Expanded clones are given a class, and other clones once, few, many or no size at all.

>TRBV20-1|.|TRBJ1-2|few
TGCAGTGCTAGAGATTCCTTGGCTTCAGGGGCCCATGGCTACACCTTC
CSARDSLASGAHGYTF
>TRBV20-1|TRBD1|TRBJ1-5|.
TGCAGTGCTAGAGATTATCGGCAGGGGGGCAATCAGCCCCAGCATTTT
CSARDYRQGGNQPQHF
>TRBV5-1|.|TRBJ2-1|many
TGCGCCAGCAGCTTGGAGGATATCCATGAGCAGTTCTTC
CASSLEDIHEQFF
>TRBV7-9|.|TRBJ2-1|many
TGTGCCAGCAGCTTCTTAGTGGCTGAGCAGTTCTTC
CASSFLVAEQFF
>TRBV20-1|TRBD1|TRBJ1-2|few
TGCAGTGGAGGGAGGCAGGGGGCAGGTGGCTACACCTTC
CSGGRQGAGGYTF
>TRBV28|TRBD1|TRBJ1-3|.
TGTGCCATTTCCGGGACAGTGTTTGGAAACACCATATATTTT
CAISGTVFGNTIYF
>TRBV27|.|TRBJ1-4|.
TGTGCCAGCAGTTTATTTTCCCATAATGAAAAACTGTTTTTT
CASSLFSHNEKLFF
>TRBV20-1|.|TRBJ2-3|many
TGCAGTGCTAGAGAGAGAAGGGGGGGGACAGATACGCAGTATTTT
CSARERRGGTDTQYF
>TRBV6-1|TRBD2|TRBJ2-2|.
TGTGCCAGCAGTGAAGATCGAAAGGTAGCGGGATGGACCGGGGAGCTGTTTTTT
CASSEDRKVAGWTGELFF
>TRBV20-1|TRBD2|TRBJ2-3|many
TGCAGTGCTAGACCACTCGGACTAGCGGGAGTTGTAGATACGCAGTATTTT
CSARPLGLAGVVDTQYF